These 15 T cell receptor beta chains were sequenced from one sample in a study of T cell responses to AZD1222 COVID-19 vaccine. Profiled with immunoSEQ multiplex PCR; TCRdb holds only in-frame clones, not every one. The sample holds approximately 130,000 clones, around 90% seen once. The material sequenced was peripheral blood, taken 28 days after the second dose of the MenACWY control vaccine. All receptors come from an adult who received the MenACWY meningococcal vaccine as a control.

This clone appeared a single time. The rearrangement uses TRBV28 and TRBJ1-5; D not resolved. V gave up 3 bases and J gave up 3 bases, with 15 bases separating them. Germline V lookup: CDR1 MDHEN, CDR2 SYDVKM. The CDR3 has 16 residues. The CDR3 loop is CASSLMRENPNQPQHF. CDR3 nucleotides: TGTGCCAGCAGTTTGATGAGAGAGAACCCCAATCAGCCCCAGCATTTT.

This chain uses TRBV9 with TRBJ1-3; tentative D call: TRBD1 (6 bases). Deletions cut 5 bases from V and 1 base from J, with 10 bases between. Germline V gene sequence: CDR1 SGDLS, CDR2 YYNGEE. This CDR3 region has 14 residues. The CDR3 nucleotides are TGTGCCAGCAGTTGGGACACGTCTGGAAACACCATATATTTT. Translated: CASSWDTSGNTIYF.

The chain employs TRBV5-4 and TRBJ1-3, with D tentatively TRBD1 (6 bases). The ends were cut back, 0 bases at V and 8 bases at J, with 12 bases in the middle. This CDR3 contains 14 residues. The V gene's germline CDR1 is SGHNT and CDR2 YYREEE (reference sequence). The CDR3 reads CASSLGGGIDTIYF. CDR3 in DNA: TGTGCCAGCAGCTTGGGCGGGGGCATAGACACCATATATTTT.

The V gene is TRBV6-5, the J gene TRBJ2-1, with TRBD2 matching over 9 bases. This CDR3 contains 15 residues. V shed 3 bases and J 5 bases; nucleotides not matched to a gene: 5. The germline V gene encodes CDR1 MNHEY and CDR2 SVGAGI. The CDR3, as DNA: TGTGCCAGCAGTTATGTAGCGGGAGCCCACAATGAGCAGTTCTTC. It specifies CASSYVAGAHNEQFF.

The chain has TRBV11-2 and TRBJ1-1, with TRBD1 matching 8 bases. Germline lookup yields CDR1 SGHAT and CDR2 FQNNGV. The V and J ends lost 2 bases and 1 base, in that order; junction bases with no gene match: 3. CDR3 size: 15 residues. Written as DNA, the CDR3 is TGTGCCAGCAGCTTACAGGGGGCGGGGAACACTGAAGCTTTCTTT. Its translation is CASSLQGAGNTEAFF.

The chain couples TRBV2 to TRBJ1-2; 9 bases map to TRBD1. This CDR3 is built from 11 residues. With 7 bases clipped from V and 10 bases from J, the junction kept 4 bases outside the gene matches. The V gene's germline CDR1 is SNHLY and CDR2 FYNNEI. CDR3 amino acids: CASTRDRDYTF. CDR3 DNA sequence: TGTGCCAGCACTCGGGACAGGGACTACACCTTC.

The V call is TRBV5-1, the J call TRBJ2-5, with TRBD1 matching 7 bases. Germline CDR1 reads SGHRS; CDR2 reads YFSETQ. The ends lost 4 bases at V and 2 bases at J; junction bases unmatched: 2. The CDR3 loop spans 13 amino acids. CDR3 loop: CASSPGQQETQYF. CDR3 sequence (DNA): TGCGCCAGCAGCCCGGGACAGCAAGAGACCCAGTACTTC.

The rearrangement joins TRBV6-4 to TRBJ2-2, with 10 bases identical to TRBD1. This CDR3 comprises 17 residues. The germline gives CDR1 MRHNA, CDR2 SNTAGT. Trimming removed 3 bases from V and 5 bases from J; junction bases left unmatched: 9. The DNA for the CDR3 is TGTGCCAGCAGTGAGCACCTACCGGGACAGGGGACCGGGGAGCTGTTTTTT. Residues: CASSEHLPGQGTGELFF.

The J gene is TRBJ1-2, the V gene TRBV3-1 (or the pseudogene TRBV3-2); weak D call: TRBD1 (6 bases). Trimming pared 4 bases from V and 1 base from J, leaving 13 bases between. The length of the CDR3 is 15 residues. The germline CDR1 and CDR2 sequences are LGHDT and YNNKEL (reference sequence). CDR3 DNA: TGTGCCAGCAGCCCGACAGGACGGAGTAACTATGGCTACACCTTC. Its protein is CASSPTGRSNYGYTF.

The chain employs TRBV11-3 and TRBJ1-6, with 9 bases aligning to TRBD1. This CDR3 contains 13 residues. J gave up 8 bases and V 5 bases, and 1 base lay outside the gene matches. Germline CDR1 is SGHNT and CDR2 is YENEEA. The CDR3 sequence is CASSRQGDSPLHF. CDR3 DNA sequence: TGTGCCAGCAGCCGACAGGGGGATTCACCCCTCCACTTT.

The chain links TRBV5-6 to TRBJ1-2, with 12 bases fitting TRBD1. This CDR3 has 14 residues. In germline, CDR1 is SGHDT, CDR2 YYEEEE. V shed 4 bases, J shed 5 bases, and the junction held 3 bases outside the gene matches. The CDR3 bases are TGTGCCAGCAGCGGGACAGGGGGCAGTTATGGCTACACCTTC. Translation gives CASSGTGGSYGYTF.

The chain recombines TRBV7-9 with TRBJ1-1, with 9 bases that match TRBD1. Losses at the gene ends were 6 bases for V and 6 bases for J; bases not matched to a gene: 2. Per germline, CDR1 SEHNR and CDR2 FQNEAQ (reference sequence). The CDR3 contains 12 residues. The CDR3 nucleotides read TGTGCCAGCAGGGGGACAGGGTCTGAAGCTTTCTTT. It codes for CASRGTGSEAFF.

The V call is TRBV4-3, the J call TRBJ1-4; D call uncertain. V shed 4 bases and J shed 6 bases, with 6 bases lying between them. Germline V gene data show CDR1 as LGHNA and CDR2 as YSLEER. This CDR3 contains 12 residues. CDR3 in amino acids: CASSLAHEKLFF. The CDR3 DNA follows: TGCGCCAGCAGCCTCGCTCATGAAAAACTGTTTTTT.

The chain has TRBV28 and TRBJ1-2; 8 bases are shared with TRBD1. The CDR3 covers 14 residues. V lost 11 bases, J lost 0 bases, and 8 bases stayed unmatched. Germline CDR1 MDHEN, CDR2 SYDVKM. CDR3 coding DNA: TGTGCCGGACAAGACAGGGGCCCTAACTATGGCTACACCTTC. This sequence encodes CAGQDRGPNYGYTF.

The chain uses TRBV5-6 and TRBJ2-1; D unresolved. This CDR3 is built from 12 residues. The V gene lost 3 bases and the J gene lost 7 bases, with 8 bases spanning the gap. The V gene's germline CDR1 is SGHDT and CDR2 YYEEEE. CDR3 residues: CASSWSKNEQFF. In DNA form, the CDR3 reads TGTGCCAGCAGCTGGAGCAAGAATGAGCAGTTCTTC.